A selection of T cell receptor beta chains follows, all from one sample in a study of control samples from healthy donors and cancer patients. TCRdb's copy holds only in-frame clones and misses some; the assay was immunoSEQ multiplex PCR. The sample holds some 140,000 clones, around 94% seen once. Sequenced material: PBMCs. Receptors were obtained from a man in his 60s with colorectal cancer. Both conserved end residues are part of each CDR3. A D gene is named only where the DNA matches it firmly. A row's size may be missing; if present it is once, few, many or a size class.

D gene,J gene,V gene,clone size,CDR3 DNA,CDR3 protein
.,TRBJ2-6,TRBV30,.,TGTGCCTGGTCTCTGACACCCGACTCTGGGGCCAACGTCCTGACTTTC,CAWSLTPDSGANVLTF
.,TRBJ2-5,TRBV6-5,once,TGTGCCAGCACGCTCAGGGGGACTCAAGAGACCCAGTACTTC,CASTLRGTQETQYF
.,TRBJ1-5,TRBV5-5,few,TGTGCCAGCAGCTTGGACCCTACGCGGTATCAGCCCCAGCATTTT,CASSLDPTRYQPQHF
TRBD1,TRBJ1-4,TRBV30,.,TGTGCCTGGAGTTCCCTTATGACAGGGTCGCCTAATGAAAAACTGTTTTTT,CAWSSLMTGSPNEKLFF
.,TRBJ1-4,TRBV7-9,.,TGTGCCAGCAGCTTAGGCAGGGCTGGTAATGAAAAACTGTTTTTT,CASSLGRAGNEKLFF
TRBD1,TRBJ1-2,TRBV5-5,.,TGTGCCAGCAGCATCGACGGACAGGGCAACTATGGCTACACCTTC,CASSIDGQGNYGYTF
.,TRBJ1-2,TRBV24-1,.,TGTGCCACCAGTGATTTTGGGGGTGGTGGCTACACCTTC,CATSDFGGGGYTF
.,TRBJ1-3,TRBV6-6,.,TGTGCCAGCACGTCAGGGACTGGAAACACCATATATTTT,CASTSGTGNTIYF
TRBD1,TRBJ2-5,TRBV7-2,.,TGTGCCAGCAGCCCCGGGACAGGGGGCCAAGAGACCCAGTACTTC,CASSPGTGGQETQYF
TRBD1,TRBJ1-1,TRBV29-1,.,TGCAGCGCACAACCTCAGGGGGTTGAAGCTTTCTTT,CSAQPQGVEAFF
TRBD2,TRBJ2-1,TRBV28,.,TGTGCCAGCAGTTTATTTGCTAGCGGGGGAATGAGTGAGCAGTTCTTC,CASSLFASGGMSEQFF
.,TRBJ2-3,TRBV10-3,.,TGTGCCATCAGTGAGTCGACTGGCGATACGCAGTATTTT,CAISESTGDTQYF
.,TRBJ1-5,TRBV2,.,TGTGCCAGCAGTGAAGGGCCTATTGGTCAGCCCCAGCATTTT,CASSEGPIGQPQHF
TRBD2,TRBJ2-5,TRBV30,.,TGTGCCTGGAGTGTACGACTAGCGGGGGATGAGACCCAGTACTTC,CAWSVRLAGDETQYF
.,TRBJ2-3,TRBV5-4,.,TGTGCCAGCAGCTCGGACAGCACAGATACGCAGTATTTT,CASSSDSTDTQYF
.,TRBJ1-1,TRBV28,.,TGTGCCAGCAGTACAGGATACACTGAAGCTTTCTTT,CASSTGYTEAFF
.,TRBJ1-6,TRBV5-1,.,TGCGCCAGCAGCTTGGTCTCTGTTGGGGTTCATTCACCCCTCCACTTT,CASSLVSVGVHSPLHF
TRBD1,TRBJ1-1,TRBV6-6,.,TGTGCCAGCAGGCCCGGGGGGACAGCCCGAGTCGCTTTCTTT,CASRPGGTARVAFF
.,TRBJ2-7,TRBV3-1/TRBV3-2,.,TGTGCCAGCAGCCCCCGGGGGTGGGGAATCTCCTACGAGCAGTACTTC,CASSPRGWGISYEQYF
TRBD1,TRBJ2-3,TRBV6-2/TRBV6-3,.,TGTGCCAGCAGTTTCGGACAGGGGACGGTCACAGATACGCAGTATTTT,CASSFGQGTVTDTQYF
.,TRBJ1-6,TRBV21-1,.,TGTGCCAGCAGCAAAGAGGGTAGAAGGACCCAAGGGTCACCCCTCCACTTT,CASSKEGRRTQGSPLHF
.,TRBJ2-3,TRBV5-1,once,TGCGCCAGCAGCTTGGGGCAGGAGTTAGATACGCAGTATTTT,CASSLGQELDTQYF
.,TRBJ2-2,TRBV19,.,TGTGCCAGTAGTAACAGAAACACCGGGGAGCTGTTTTTT,CASSNRNTGELFF
TRBD1,TRBJ1-2,TRBV7-2,.,TGTGCCAGCAGCTTGGCGGCGGGACAGGGGGATGGTGGCTACACCTTC,CASSLAAGQGDGGYTF
TRBD2,TRBJ2-1,TRBV10-2,.,TGCGCCAGCACCCTGACTAGCGGGGGGGCGCGTAATGAGCAGTTCTTC,CASTLTSGGARNEQFF
TRBD1,TRBJ2-7,TRBV7-6,.,TGTGCCAGCAGCTTAAAGGACAGGGGCGGCTACGAGCAGTACTTC,CASSLKDRGGYEQYF
.,TRBJ1-2,TRBV10-3,.,TGTGCCATAGGACCTAACGAGTATGGCTACACCTTC,CAIGPNEYGYTF
TRBD1,TRBJ1-2,TRBV2,.,TGTGCCAGCAGACCCGGGACAGGAAACTATGGCTACACCTTC,CASRPGTGNYGYTF